The clone carrying this T cell receptor (beta chain) was counted once. Its target is unknown. These data are taken from a study of cytomegalovirus exposure and HLA in healthy donors. Vbeta (60) and Jbeta (13) primers were used in the PCR. Assay used: immunoSEQ multiplex PCR; TCRdb lists only in-frame clones, some missing. The top ten hold 2.1% of the sample, which has about 120,000 clones, over 80% seen once. Study-level points and caveats: CMV antigen specificity was confirmed in vitro for a few CMV-associated chains.

The CDR3 sequence is 17 residues long. The ends lost 6 bases at V and 1 base at J; junction bases unmatched: 10. Germline V lookup: CDR1 WSHSY, CDR2 SAAADI. J is TRBJ2-2 and V is TRBV10-2; 8 bases match TRBD1. The TCR was taken from a man aged 25 to 40 in good health and CMV-seronegative. The sample was PBMCs. In DNA form, the CDR3 reads TGCGCCAGCAGAGAAAACTCCGGGACAGGGAACACCGGGGAGCTGTTTTTT. It yields the protein CASRENSGTGNTGELFF.